This TCR beta chain was documented in a study of glioma-infiltrating T cells after dendritic cell vaccination. The study's findings and limits: Estimated pretreatment TIL content predicted outcome after dendritic cell vaccination.

The germline V gene encodes CDR1 MGHRA and CDR2 YSYEKL. The CDR3 length is 13 residues. The V and J ends lost 4 bases and 3 bases, in that order; junction bases with no gene match: 1. Input was approximately 2.1 ug genomic DNA, or all available if less. Amplification used 60 V beta primers and 13 J beta primers. Assay: immunoSEQ multiplex PCR; the TCRdb copy retains only in-frame clones and omits some. The sample yields 90,000 to 140,000 clones, around 90% seen once. Time point meaning: after dendritic cell vaccination, including at tumor progression/relapse. Remarks on this clone: Its antigen remains unknown.

The source material was blood, sampled after dendritic cell vaccination. The rearrangement uses TRBV4-1 and TRBJ1-2; 8 bases agree with TRBD1. This clonotype was obtained from a human donor with glioblastoma. The CDR3 reads CASSLTGDYGYTF. The CDR3 DNA follows: TGCGCCAGCAGCCTGACAGGGGACTATGGCTACACCTTC.